The source of this T cell receptor (beta chain) is a study of blood T cell repertoires in COVID-19. Study in general: Researchers got acute and convalescent COVID-19 samples from the United States, Italy and Spain.

The CDR3 spans 15 residues. Germline V gives CDR1 SGHDT, CDR2 YYEEEE. The ends lost 4 bases at V and 4 bases at J; junction bases unmatched: 5. In the authors' workflow: By means of reference gene primer amplification, nucleated cell counts were estimated. The protocol was immunoSEQ multiplex PCR, while the TCRdb copy is restricted to in-frame clones and leaves out a portion. The V and J calls and clone size were taken over from that table, and D and trimming were inferred from the DNA. Of some 42,000 clones in the sample, approximately 86% were seen once. The TCR comes from a man aged 50 to 60 with active COVID-19. The rearrangement joins TRBV5-6 to TRBJ2-6, with 7 bases matching TRBD2. Sequencing was performed on peripheral blood. The CDR3 DNA reads as TGTGCCAGCAGCAGGGAGGGTTCCGGGGCCAACGTCCTGACTTTC. This encodes CASSREGSGANVLTF.